This T cell receptor beta chain is drawn from a study of metastatic and nonmetastatic thyroid tumors. TCRdb reanalyzed the PCR reads via MiXCR. The table shows tens of thousands of clones, with more than 25% occurring only once. The CDR3 runs 14 residues. From germline, CDR1 is GTSNPN and CDR2 SVGIG (reference sequence). Trimming shortened V by 0 bases and J by 6 bases, and 9 bases separated the two germline ends. Patients had received no treatment of any kind before thyroid surgery. The clonotype comes from a female donor with papillary thyroid cancer or a benign thyroid nodule (not recorded which). Some clones in this sample may be carry-over from other donors' samples. V is TRBV30 and J is TRBJ1-6; D is possibly TRBD1 (5 bases). Sequencing was carried out using blood. The CDR3: CAWSVRGSNSPLHF. DNA for the CDR3: TGTGCCTGGAGTGTCCGGGGGTCTAATTCACCCCTCCACTTT.